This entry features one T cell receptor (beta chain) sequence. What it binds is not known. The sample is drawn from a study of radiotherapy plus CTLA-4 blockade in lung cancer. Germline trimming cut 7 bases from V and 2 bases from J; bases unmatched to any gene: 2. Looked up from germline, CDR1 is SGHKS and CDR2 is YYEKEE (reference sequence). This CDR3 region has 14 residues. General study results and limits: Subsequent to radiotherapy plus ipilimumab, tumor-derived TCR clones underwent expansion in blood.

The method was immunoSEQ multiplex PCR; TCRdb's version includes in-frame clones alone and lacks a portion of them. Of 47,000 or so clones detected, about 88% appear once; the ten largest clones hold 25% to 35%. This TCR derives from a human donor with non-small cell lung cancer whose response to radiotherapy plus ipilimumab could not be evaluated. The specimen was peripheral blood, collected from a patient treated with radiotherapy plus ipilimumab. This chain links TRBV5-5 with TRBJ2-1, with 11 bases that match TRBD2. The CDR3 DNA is TGTGCCAGCCTTAGCGGGAGGGCCTACAATGAGCAGTTCTTC. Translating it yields CASLSGRAYNEQFF.